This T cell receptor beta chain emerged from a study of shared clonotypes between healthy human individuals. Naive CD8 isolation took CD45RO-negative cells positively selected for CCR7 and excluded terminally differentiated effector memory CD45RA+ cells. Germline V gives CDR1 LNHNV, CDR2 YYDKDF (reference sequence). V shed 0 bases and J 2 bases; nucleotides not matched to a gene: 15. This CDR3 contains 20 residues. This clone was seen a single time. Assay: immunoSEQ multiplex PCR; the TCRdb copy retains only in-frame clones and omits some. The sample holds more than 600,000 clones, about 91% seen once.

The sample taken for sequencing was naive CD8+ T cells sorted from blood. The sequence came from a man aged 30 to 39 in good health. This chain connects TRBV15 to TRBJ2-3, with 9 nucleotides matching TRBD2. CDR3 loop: CATSRDSGRLAGGSTDTQYF. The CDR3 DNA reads TGTGCCACCAGCAGAGATTCAGGGCGTTTGGCGGGAGGGTCCACAGATACGCAGTATTTT. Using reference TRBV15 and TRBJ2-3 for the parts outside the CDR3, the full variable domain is DAMVIQNPRYQVTQFGKPVTLSCSQTLNHNVMYWYQQKSSQAPKLLFHYYDKDFNNEADTPDNFQSRRPNTSFCFLDIRSPGLGDTAMYLCATSRDSGRLAGGSTDTQYFGPGTRLTVL.